A selection of T cell receptor beta chains follows, all from one sample in a study of response to subunit inactivated influenza vaccine. TCRdb re-analysed the RT-PCR reads in MiXCR, keeping a single row per CDR3 protein. The sample carries 800,000 to 1,000,000 distinct CDR3 sequences, 20% to 25% recorded once. The material sequenced was PBMCs from blood, taken 5 days after vaccination. The receptors originated from a man over 45 who received an inactivated influenza vaccine. CDR3s include the opening cysteine and the closing phenylalanine or tryptophan. The order of the fields is D gene, clone size, J gene, V gene, CDR3 length, CDR3 DNA, CDR3 protein. The D gene is left open where the match is weak. Size is omitted from some rows. Given values are once, few, many or a class for expanded clones.

D gene: TRBD1; clone size: .; J gene: TRBJ1-4; V gene: TRBV3-1; CDR3 length: 16; CDR3 DNA: TGTGCCAGCAGCCTGCGTACGGGGACAGCAAATGAAAAACTGTTTTTT; CDR3 protein: CASSLRTGTANEKLFF
D gene: .; clone size: .; J gene: TRBJ2-4; V gene: TRBV20-1; CDR3 length: 15; CDR3 DNA: TGCAGTGCCAAGTTGATGGGGCTAGAAAAAAACATTCAGTACTTC; CDR3 protein: CSAKLMGLEKNIQYF
D gene: .; clone size: .; J gene: TRBJ2-7; V gene: TRBV30; CDR3 length: 14; CDR3 DNA: TGTGCCTGGAGAGTTCGGGGGGTACAGGGCGAGCAGTACTTC; CDR3 protein: CAWRVRGVQGEQYF
D gene: .; clone size: .; J gene: TRBJ1-5; V gene: TRBV12-3/TRBV12-4; CDR3 length: 15; CDR3 DNA: TGTGCCAGCAGTACAGTGCATATTAGCAATCAGCCCCAGCATTTT; CDR3 protein: CASSTVHISNQPQHF
D gene: .; clone size: .; J gene: TRBJ2-1; V gene: TRBV4-2; CDR3 length: 17; CDR3 DNA: TGTGCCAGCAGCCAAGATGTAGGCCGGAGAAAGGGGAATGAGCAGTTCTTC; CDR3 protein: CASSQDVGRRKGNEQFF
D gene: .; clone size: .; J gene: TRBJ2-7; V gene: TRBV4-3; CDR3 length: 14; CDR3 DNA: TGCGCCAGCATCCAAGATTCACAGGGCGACGAGCAGTACTTC; CDR3 protein: CASIQDSQGDEQYF
D gene: TRBD1; clone size: .; J gene: TRBJ2-1; V gene: TRBV5-6; CDR3 length: 12; CDR3 DNA: TGTGCCAGCAGCCAAGACAGGGGGGGGCAGTTCTTC; CDR3 protein: CASSQDRGGQFF
D gene: TRBD2; clone size: few; J gene: TRBJ2-2; V gene: TRBV6-5; CDR3 length: 16; CDR3 DNA: TGTGCCAGCAGTTACAGACTAGCGGGAGATACCGGGGAGCTGTTTTTT; CDR3 protein: CASSYRLAGDTGELFF
D gene: TRBD1; clone size: .; J gene: TRBJ2-3; V gene: TRBV5-1; CDR3 length: 14; CDR3 DNA: TGCGCCAGCCTCGGGACAGGGGAAGGGAATACGCAGTATTTT; CDR3 protein: CASLGTGEGNTQYF
D gene: .; clone size: .; J gene: TRBJ2-4; V gene: TRBV5-6; CDR3 length: 12; CDR3 DNA: TGTGCCAGCAGCTTCTCCACGGGCGGTCAGTACTTC; CDR3 protein: CASSFSTGGQYF
D gene: TRBD2; clone size: .; J gene: TRBJ2-5; V gene: TRBV10-1; CDR3 length: 18; CDR3 DNA: TGCGCCAGCAGTGAGGGGGTTGTAGCTAGCGGGGTCTCAGAGACCCAGTACTTC; CDR3 protein: CASSEGVVASGVSETQYF
D gene: .; clone size: few; J gene: TRBJ2-4; V gene: TRBV7-8; CDR3 length: 13; CDR3 DNA: TGTGCCAGCAGCTTAATAAGGGGGGACATTCAGTACTTC; CDR3 protein: CASSLIRGDIQYF
D gene: TRBD1; clone size: few; J gene: TRBJ2-5; V gene: TRBV7-9; CDR3 length: 14; CDR3 DNA: TGTGCCAGCAGCCCCAGGACAGGAGGAGAGACCCAGTACTTC; CDR3 protein: CASSPRTGGETQYF
D gene: .; clone size: few; J gene: TRBJ2-7; V gene: TRBV7-9; CDR3 length: 12; CDR3 DNA: TGTGCCACCGGCCCCTTTAAATACGAGCAGTACTTC; CDR3 protein: CATGPFKYEQYF
D gene: .; clone size: .; J gene: TRBJ2-7; V gene: TRBV20-1; CDR3 length: 12; CDR3 DNA: TGCAGTGCTAGTCGGAGCGGGTCCGAGCAGTACTTC; CDR3 protein: CSASRSGSEQYF
D gene: .; clone size: .; J gene: TRBJ2-2; V gene: TRBV30; CDR3 length: 15; CDR3 DNA: TGTGCCTGGAGTGGACAGGCAGAGAACACCGGGGAGCTGTTTTTT; CDR3 protein: CAWSGQAENTGELFF
D gene: TRBD1; clone size: .; J gene: TRBJ2-3; V gene: TRBV2; CDR3 length: 11; CDR3 DNA: TGTGCCAAGGACAGGGGGGATACGCAGTATTTT; CDR3 protein: CAKDRGDTQYF
D gene: .; clone size: .; J gene: TRBJ2-7; V gene: TRBV5-1; CDR3 length: 15; CDR3 DNA: TGCGCCAGCAGCATCAGGACCCGAAGGAGCGACGAGCAGTACTTC; CDR3 protein: CASSIRTRRSDEQYF
D gene: .; clone size: few; J gene: TRBJ2-7; V gene: TRBV6-1; CDR3 length: 13; CDR3 DNA: TGTGCCAGCAGGGCACAGGGTTCGTACGAGCAGTACTTC; CDR3 protein: CASRAQGSYEQYF
D gene: .; clone size: few; J gene: TRBJ1-2; V gene: TRBV12-3/TRBV12-4; CDR3 length: 16; CDR3 DNA: TGTGCCAGCAGTACCCTCGCGACAGGCGGAAACTATGGCTACACCTTC; CDR3 protein: CASSTLATGGNYGYTF
D gene: TRBD1; clone size: .; J gene: TRBJ2-7; V gene: TRBV6-2/TRBV6-3; CDR3 length: 18; CDR3 DNA: TGTGCCAGCAGTTACAATGGTGAAAAGGGGGCAATCTCCTACGAGCAGTACTTC; CDR3 protein: CASSYNGEKGAISYEQYF
D gene: .; clone size: .; J gene: TRBJ2-6; V gene: TRBV7-2; CDR3 length: 17; CDR3 DNA: TGTGCCAGCAGCTTAGCAGGGACGCGCTCTGGGGCCAACGTCCTGACTTTC; CDR3 protein: CASSLAGTRSGANVLTF
D gene: TRBD2; clone size: few; J gene: TRBJ2-3; V gene: TRBV5-1; CDR3 length: 19; CDR3 DNA: TGCGCCAGCAGCTCGATTACAATAGCGGGAGGTTCCTTCACAGATACGCAGTATTTT; CDR3 protein: CASSSITIAGGSFTDTQYF
D gene: .; clone size: few; J gene: TRBJ2-7; V gene: TRBV27; CDR3 length: 15; CDR3 DNA: TGTGCCAGCAGTTTAGCCCACAGGCGCTCCTACGAGCAGTACTTC; CDR3 protein: CASSLAHRRSYEQYF
D gene: .; clone size: .; J gene: TRBJ1-2; V gene: TRBV2; CDR3 length: 13; CDR3 DNA: TGTGCCAGCAGTGAAGCGTGGGGGGATGGCTACACCTTC; CDR3 protein: CASSEAWGDGYTF
D gene: .; clone size: .; J gene: TRBJ1-2; V gene: TRBV29-1; CDR3 length: 12; CDR3 DNA: TGCAGCGTTGTGGAACATAACTATGGCTACACCTTC; CDR3 protein: CSVVEHNYGYTF